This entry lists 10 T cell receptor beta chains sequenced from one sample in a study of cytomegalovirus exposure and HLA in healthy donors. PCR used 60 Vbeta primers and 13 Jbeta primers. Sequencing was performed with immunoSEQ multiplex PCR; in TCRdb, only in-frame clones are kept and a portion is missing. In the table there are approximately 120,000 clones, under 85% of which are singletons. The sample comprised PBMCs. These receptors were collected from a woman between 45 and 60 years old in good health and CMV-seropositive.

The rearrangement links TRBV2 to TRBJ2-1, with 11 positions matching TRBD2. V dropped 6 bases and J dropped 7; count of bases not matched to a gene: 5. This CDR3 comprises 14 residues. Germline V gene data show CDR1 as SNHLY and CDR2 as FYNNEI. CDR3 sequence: CASRSSGGLNEQFF. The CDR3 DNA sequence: TGTGCCAGCAGGTCTAGCGGGGGGTTGAATGAGCAGTTCTTC. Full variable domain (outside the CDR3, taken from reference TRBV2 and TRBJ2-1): EPEVTQTPSHQVTQMGQEVILRCVPISNHLYFYWYRQILGQKVEFLVSFYNNEISEKSEIFDDQFSVERPDGSNFTLKIRSTKLEDSAMYFCASRSSGGLNEQFFGPGTRLTVL.

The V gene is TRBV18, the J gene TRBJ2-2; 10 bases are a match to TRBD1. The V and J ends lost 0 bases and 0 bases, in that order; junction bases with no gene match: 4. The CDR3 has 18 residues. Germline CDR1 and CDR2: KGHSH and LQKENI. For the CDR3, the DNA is TGTGCCAGCTCACCACCGTGGGGACAGGGGACGAACACCGGGGAGCTGTTTTTT. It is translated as CASSPPWGQGTNTGELFF.

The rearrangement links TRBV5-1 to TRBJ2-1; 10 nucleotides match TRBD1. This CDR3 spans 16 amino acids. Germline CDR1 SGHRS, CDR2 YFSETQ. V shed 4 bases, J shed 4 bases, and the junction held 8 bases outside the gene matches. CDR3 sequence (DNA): TGCGCCAGCAGCCCTCGGACAGGGGGGCGGTACAATGAGCAGTTCTTC. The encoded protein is CASSPRTGGRYNEQFF.

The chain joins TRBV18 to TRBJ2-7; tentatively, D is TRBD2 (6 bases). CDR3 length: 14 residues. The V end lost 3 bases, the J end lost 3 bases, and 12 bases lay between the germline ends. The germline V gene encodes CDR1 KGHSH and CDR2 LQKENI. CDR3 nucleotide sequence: TGTGCCAGCTCACCCGGGACTGGTCTCTACGAGCAGTACTTC. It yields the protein CASSPGTGLYEQYF.

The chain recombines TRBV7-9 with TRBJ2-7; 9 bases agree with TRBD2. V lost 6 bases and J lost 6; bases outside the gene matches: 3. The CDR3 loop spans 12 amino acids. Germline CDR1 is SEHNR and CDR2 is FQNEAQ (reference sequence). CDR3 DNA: TGTGCCAGCAGGGGCGGGGGGGCCGAGCAGTACTTC. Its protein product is CASRGGGAEQYF. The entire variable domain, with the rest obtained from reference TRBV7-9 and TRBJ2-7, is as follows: DTGVSQNPRHKITKRGQNVTFRCDPISEHNRLYWYRQTLGQGPEFLTYFQNEAQLEKSRLLSDRFSAERPKGSFSTLEIQRTEQGDSAMYLCASRGGGAEQYFGPGTRLTVT.

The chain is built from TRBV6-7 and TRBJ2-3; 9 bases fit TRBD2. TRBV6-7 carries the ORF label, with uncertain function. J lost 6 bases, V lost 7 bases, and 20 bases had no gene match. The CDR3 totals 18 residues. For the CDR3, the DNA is TGTGCCAGCATGCTACCTAAGGGACTAGCTGGATCGGAGGATACGCAGTATTTT. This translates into CASMLPKGLAGSEDTQYF.

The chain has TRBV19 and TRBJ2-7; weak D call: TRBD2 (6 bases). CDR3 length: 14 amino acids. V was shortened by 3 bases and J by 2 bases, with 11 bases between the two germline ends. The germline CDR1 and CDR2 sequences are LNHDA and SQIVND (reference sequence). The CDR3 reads CASSIGGYPYEQYF. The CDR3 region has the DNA TGTGCCAGTAGTATTGGGGGGTACCCCTACGAGCAGTACTTC.

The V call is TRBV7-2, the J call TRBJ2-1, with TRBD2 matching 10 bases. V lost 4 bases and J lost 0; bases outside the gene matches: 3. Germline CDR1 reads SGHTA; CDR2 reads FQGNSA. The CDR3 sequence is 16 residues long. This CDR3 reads CASSSAGGFSYNEQFF. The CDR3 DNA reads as TGTGCCAGCAGCTCAGCGGGGGGGTTCTCCTACAATGAGCAGTTCTTC.

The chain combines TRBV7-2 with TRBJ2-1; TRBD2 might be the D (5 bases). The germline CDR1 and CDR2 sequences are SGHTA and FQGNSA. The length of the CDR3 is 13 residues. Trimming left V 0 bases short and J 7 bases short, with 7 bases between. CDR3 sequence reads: CASSLARANEQFF. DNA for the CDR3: TGTGCCAGCAGCTTAGCGAGGGCTAATGAGCAGTTCTTC.

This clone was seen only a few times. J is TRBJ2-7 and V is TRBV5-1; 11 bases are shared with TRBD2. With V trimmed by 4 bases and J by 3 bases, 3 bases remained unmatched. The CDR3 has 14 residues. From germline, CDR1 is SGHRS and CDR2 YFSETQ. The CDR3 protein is CASSLSGGVYEQYF. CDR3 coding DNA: TGCGCCAGCAGCCTTAGCGGGGGGGTCTACGAGCAGTACTTC.